A single sample gave rise to the 10 T cell receptor beta chains below, sequenced in a study of T-cell reconstitution after alpha-beta-depleted transplantation in children. Preparation of the TCRbeta library was carried out with unique molecular identifiers. TCRdb redid the calling of the PCR reads with MiXCR, one entry per CDR3 protein. The sample lists approximately 420,000 distinct CDR3 sequences, approximately 11% occurring once. The input for sequencing was PBMCs from the stem cell graft donor, taken from the stem cell graft. All receptors derive from a human donor who donated a stem cell graft to a child with acute myeloid leukemia.

At least ten counts were recorded for this clonotype. The genes are TRBV5-1 and TRBJ1-5; D unclear. Trimming left V 2 bases short and J 6 bases short, with 12 bases between. CDR3 length: 14 amino acids. Germline-derived CDR1 and CDR2 are SGHRS and YFSETQ. The CDR3 region is CASSFTGEGQPQHF. The CDR3 DNA reads TGCGCCAGCAGCTTTACGGGCGAGGGTCAGCCCCAGCATTTT.

This clonotype was seen a handful of times. The CDR3 loop is CASSVAGDTTYEQYF. The CDR3 coding sequence is TGTGCCAGCAGCGTAGCCGGCGACACAACCTACGAGCAGTACTTC. V is TRBV9 and J is TRBJ2-7; D not certain. In germline, CDR1 is SGDLS, CDR2 YYNGEE. V was pared by 0 bases and J by 2 bases, with 12 bases between. The CDR3 length is 15 residues.

Many counts were recorded for this clonotype. The chain's CDR3 is CASSYPSTGELFF. The CDR3 DNA reads as TGTGCCAGCAGTTACCCTTCCACCGGGGAGCTGTTTTTT. The V gene is TRBV6-5, the J gene TRBJ2-2, with unresolved D. V lost 2 bases, J lost 4 bases, and 5 bases lay in between. CDR3 size: 13 residues. CDR1 is MNHEY, CDR2 SVGAGI, per germline.

This clonotype came up a few times. The genes are TRBV5-5 and TRBJ2-5; 7 bases agree with TRBD2. After removal of 0 bases from V and 2 bases from J, the junction contained 4 bases not matched to a gene. This CDR3 is 15 amino acids long. Germline lookup yields CDR1 SGHKS and CDR2 YYEKEE (reference sequence). The CDR3 loop reads CASSLGGLGQETQYF. The DNA of the CDR3 is TGTGCCAGCAGCTTGGGAGGACTAGGGCAAGAGACCCAGTACTTC.

The chain employs TRBV6-5 and TRBJ1-3; D may be TRBD1 (5 bases). Trimming took off 4 bases at V and 2 bases at J, with 21 bases between the two ends. The germline CDR1 and CDR2 sequences are MNHEY and SVGAGI. There are 18 residues in the CDR3. The CDR3 region has the DNA TGTGCCAGCAGTTTGACCTTACAGGATCTCGGAACTGGAAACACCATATATTTT. Translated: CASSLTLQDLGTGNTIYF.

This clonotype came up a few times. The V gene is TRBV4-3, the J gene TRBJ1-4; D not resolved. The CDR3 spans 15 residues. CDR1 is LGHNA and CDR2 is YSLEER in the germline V gene. Deletions cut 0 bases from V and 3 bases from J, with 8 bases between. The chain's CDR3 is CASSQDSGSNEKLFF. CDR3 coding DNA: TGCGCCAGCAGCCAAGATTCGGGGTCTAATGAAAAACTGTTTTTT.

In its sample, this clonotype was seen many times. The chain employs TRBV20-1 and TRBJ1-6, with 7 bases aligning to TRBD1. V lost 5 bases, J lost 7 bases, and 14 bases stayed unmatched. Looked up from germline, CDR1 is DFQATT and CDR2 is SNEGSKA (reference sequence). The CDR3 loop spans 16 amino acids. CDR3 region: CSARRTGENRNSPLHF. CDR3 bases: TGCAGTGCTCGACGGACAGGAGAAAACAGAAATTCACCCCTCCACTTT.

This clonotype has only a few counts. The chain is built from TRBV4-1 and TRBJ2-2; D may be TRBD1 or TRBD2 (6 bases each). This CDR3 is 15 amino acids long. The germline V gene has CDR1 MGHRA and CDR2 YSYEKL. Trimming removed 2 bases from V and 5 bases from J, with 12 bases in between. The CDR3 DNA is TGCGCCAGCAGCCAAACCCAGGGGAGGACCGGGGAGCTGTTTTTT. Translation gives CASSQTQGRTGELFF.

This clonotype was seen a handful of times. The chain employs TRBV7-2 and TRBJ2-6; 15 nucleotides line up with TRBD2. The CDR3 is 21 residues long. Germline CDR1 and CDR2: SGHTA and FQGNSA. The junction had 11 bases not matched to a gene; V was cut back by 5 bases and J by 0 bases. The CDR3 region is CASSLGLAGGYVPSGANVLTF. The CDR3 nucleotides are TGTGCCAGCAGCCTGGGACTAGCGGGAGGATACGTCCCCTCTGGGGCCAACGTCCTGACTTTC. Full variable domain (remainder filled in from reference TRBV7-2 and TRBJ2-6): GAGVSQSPSNKVTEKGKDVELRCDPISGHTALYWYRQSLGQGLEFLIYFQGNSAPDKSGLPSDRFSAERTGGSVSTLTIQRTQQEDSAVYLCASSLGLAGGYVPSGANVLTFGAGSRLTVL.

CDR3 nucleotides: TGTGCCAGCAGCCTCCTGGGGGGGGGCTTCCAAGAGACCCAGTACTTC. Translation: CASSLLGGGFQETQYF. J is TRBJ2-5 and V is TRBV11-2; D perhaps matches TRBD2 (7 bases). CDR3 length: 16 residues. V lost 5 bases, J lost 1 base, and 17 bases lay in between. From germline, CDR1 is SGHAT and CDR2 FQNNGV.